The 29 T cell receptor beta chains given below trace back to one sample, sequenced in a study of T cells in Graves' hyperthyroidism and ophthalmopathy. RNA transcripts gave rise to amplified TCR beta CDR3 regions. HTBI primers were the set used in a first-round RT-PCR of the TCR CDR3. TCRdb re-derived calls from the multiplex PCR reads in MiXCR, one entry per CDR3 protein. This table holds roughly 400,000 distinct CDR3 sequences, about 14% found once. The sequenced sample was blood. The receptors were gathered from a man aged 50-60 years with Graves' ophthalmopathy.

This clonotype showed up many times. The CDR3 spells CASSSGRDSEFF. CDR3 in DNA: TGTGCCAGCAGCTCGGGCCGGGACTCTGAGTTCTTC. The chain uses TRBV11-2 and TRBJ2-1; a weak D match, TRBD2 (6 bases). Per the germline V gene, CDR1 is SGHAT and CDR2 is FQNNGV. V lost 4 bases and J lost 14, with 15 bases in between. The CDR3 spans 12 residues.

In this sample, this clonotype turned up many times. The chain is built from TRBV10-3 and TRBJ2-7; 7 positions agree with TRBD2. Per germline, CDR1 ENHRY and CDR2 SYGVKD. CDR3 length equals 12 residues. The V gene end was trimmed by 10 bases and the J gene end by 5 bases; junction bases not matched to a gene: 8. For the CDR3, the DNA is TGTGCCACCGCGGGACTAACCGACGAGCAGTACTTC. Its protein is CATAGLTDEQYF.

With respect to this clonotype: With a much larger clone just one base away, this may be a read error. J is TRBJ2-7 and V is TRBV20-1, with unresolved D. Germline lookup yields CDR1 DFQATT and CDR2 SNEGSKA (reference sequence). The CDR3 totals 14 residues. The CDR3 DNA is TGCAGTGCTAGGTATGGGCAGAACTCCTACGAGCAGGACTTC. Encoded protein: CSARYGQNSYEQDF.

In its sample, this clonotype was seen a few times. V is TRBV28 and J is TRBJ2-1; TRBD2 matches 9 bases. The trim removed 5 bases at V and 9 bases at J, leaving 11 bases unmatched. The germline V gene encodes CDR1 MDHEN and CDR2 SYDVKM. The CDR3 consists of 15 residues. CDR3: CASSPLGGRVREQFF. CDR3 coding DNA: TGTGCCAGCAGTCCCCTGGGCGGGAGGGTCCGTGAGCAGTTCTTC.

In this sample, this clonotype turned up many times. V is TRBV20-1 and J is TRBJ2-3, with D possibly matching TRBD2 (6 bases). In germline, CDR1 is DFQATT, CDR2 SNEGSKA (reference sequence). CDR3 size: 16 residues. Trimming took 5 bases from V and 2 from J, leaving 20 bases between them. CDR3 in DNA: TGCAGTGCTTCTAACTTCCGGGACTCCAACACAGATACGCAGTATTTT. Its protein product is CSASNFRDSNTDTQYF.

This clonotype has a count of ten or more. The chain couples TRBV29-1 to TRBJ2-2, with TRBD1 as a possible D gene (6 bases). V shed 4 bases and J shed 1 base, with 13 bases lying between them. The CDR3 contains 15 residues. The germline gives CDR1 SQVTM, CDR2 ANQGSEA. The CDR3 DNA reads TGCAGCGTTGTCCCAACAGGGAGGAACACCGGGGAGCTGTTTTTT. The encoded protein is CSVVPTGRNTGELFF.

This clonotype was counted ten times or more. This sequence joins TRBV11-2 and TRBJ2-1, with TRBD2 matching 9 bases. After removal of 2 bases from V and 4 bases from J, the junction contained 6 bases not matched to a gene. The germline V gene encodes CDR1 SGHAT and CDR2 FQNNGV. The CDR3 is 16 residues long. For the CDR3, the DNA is TGTGCCAGCAGCTTAAGTTCTAGCGGGACATACAATGAGCAGTTCTTC. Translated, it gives CASSLSSSGTYNEQFF.

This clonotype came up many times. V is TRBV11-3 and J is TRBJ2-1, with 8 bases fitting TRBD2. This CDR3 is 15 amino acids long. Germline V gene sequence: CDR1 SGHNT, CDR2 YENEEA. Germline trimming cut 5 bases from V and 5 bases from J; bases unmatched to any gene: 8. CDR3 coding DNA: TGTGCCAGCAGCCCCAGCGGGAGAGCAGACAATGAGCAGTTCTTC. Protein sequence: CASSPSGRADNEQFF.

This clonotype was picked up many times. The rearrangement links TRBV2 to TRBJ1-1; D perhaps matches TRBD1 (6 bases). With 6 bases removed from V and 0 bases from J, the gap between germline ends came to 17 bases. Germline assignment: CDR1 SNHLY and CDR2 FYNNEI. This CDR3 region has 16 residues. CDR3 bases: TGTGCCAGCAGGAAGTTGGGGGCAGCATTGAACACTGAAGCTTTCTTT. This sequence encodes CASRKLGAALNTEAFF.

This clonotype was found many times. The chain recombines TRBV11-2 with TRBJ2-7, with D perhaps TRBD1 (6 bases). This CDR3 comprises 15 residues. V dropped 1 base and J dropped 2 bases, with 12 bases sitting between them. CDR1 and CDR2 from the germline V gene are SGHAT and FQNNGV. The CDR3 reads CASSLGPDRTYEQYF. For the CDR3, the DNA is TGTGCCAGCAGCTTAGGTCCGGACAGAACCTACGAGCAGTACTTC.

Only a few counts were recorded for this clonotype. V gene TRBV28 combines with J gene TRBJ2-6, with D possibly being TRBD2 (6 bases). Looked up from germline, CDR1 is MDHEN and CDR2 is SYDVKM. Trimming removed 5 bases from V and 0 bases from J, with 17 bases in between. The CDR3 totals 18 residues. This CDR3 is CASSPWEDTFSGANVLTF. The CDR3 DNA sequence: TGTGCCAGCAGTCCTTGGGAGGACACTTTCTCTGGGGCCAACGTCCTGACTTTC.

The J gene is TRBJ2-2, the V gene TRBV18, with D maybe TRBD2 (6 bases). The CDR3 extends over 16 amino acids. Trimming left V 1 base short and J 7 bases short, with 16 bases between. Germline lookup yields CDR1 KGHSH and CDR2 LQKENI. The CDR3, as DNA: TGTGCCAGCTCACCACTCCCTGGCGGGACCGGCGGGGAGCTGTTTTTT. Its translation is CASSPLPGGTGGELFF.

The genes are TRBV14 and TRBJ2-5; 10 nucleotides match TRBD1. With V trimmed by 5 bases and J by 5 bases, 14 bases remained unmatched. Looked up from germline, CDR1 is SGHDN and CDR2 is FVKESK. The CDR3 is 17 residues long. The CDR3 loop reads CASSLEGATGGRETQYF. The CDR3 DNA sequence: TGTGCCAGCAGCTTAGAGGGTGCGACAGGGGGCCGGGAGACCCAGTACTTC.

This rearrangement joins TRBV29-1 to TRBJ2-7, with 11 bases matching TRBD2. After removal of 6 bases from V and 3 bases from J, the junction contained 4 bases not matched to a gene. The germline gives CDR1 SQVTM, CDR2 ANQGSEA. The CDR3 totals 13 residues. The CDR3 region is CSVTSGTLYEQYF. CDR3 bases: TGCAGCGTGACTAGCGGGACTCTCTACGAGCAGTACTTC.

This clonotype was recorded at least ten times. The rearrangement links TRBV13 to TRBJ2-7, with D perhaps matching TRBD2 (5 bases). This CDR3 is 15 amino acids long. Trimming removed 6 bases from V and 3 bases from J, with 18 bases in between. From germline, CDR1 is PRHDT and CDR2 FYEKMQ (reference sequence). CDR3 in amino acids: CASRSERYGDYEQYF. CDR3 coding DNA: TGTGCCAGCAGAAGTGAGCGGTATGGGGACTACGAGCAGTACTTC.

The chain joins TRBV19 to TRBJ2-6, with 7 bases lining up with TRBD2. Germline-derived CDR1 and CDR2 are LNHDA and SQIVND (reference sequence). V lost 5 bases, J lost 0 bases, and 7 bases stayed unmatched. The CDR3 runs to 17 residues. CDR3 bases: TGTGCCAGTAGTTCCAGTGGGGGGGTCTCTGGGGCCAACGTCCTGACTTTC. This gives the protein CASSSSGGVSGANVLTF. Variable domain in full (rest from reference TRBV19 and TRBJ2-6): DGGITQSPKYLFRKEGQNVTLSCEQNLNHDAMYWYRQDPGQGLRLIYYSQIVNDFQKGDIAEGYSVSREKKESFPLTVTSAQKNPTAFYLCASSSSGGVSGANVLTFGAGSRLTVL.

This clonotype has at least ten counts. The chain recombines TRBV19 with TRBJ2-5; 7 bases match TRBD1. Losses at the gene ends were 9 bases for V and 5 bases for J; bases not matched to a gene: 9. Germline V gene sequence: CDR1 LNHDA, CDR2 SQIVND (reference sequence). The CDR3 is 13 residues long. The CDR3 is CASGQALRETQYF. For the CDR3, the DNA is TGTGCCAGCGGACAGGCCTTGCGTGAGACCCAGTACTTC.

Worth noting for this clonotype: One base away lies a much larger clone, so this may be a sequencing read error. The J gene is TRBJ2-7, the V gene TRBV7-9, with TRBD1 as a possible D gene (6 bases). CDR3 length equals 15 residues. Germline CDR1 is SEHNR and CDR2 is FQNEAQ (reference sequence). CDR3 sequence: CASSLMTGLPGEQCF. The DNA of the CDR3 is TGTGCCAGCAGCTTGATGACAGGCCTCCCGGGCGAGCAGTGCTTC.

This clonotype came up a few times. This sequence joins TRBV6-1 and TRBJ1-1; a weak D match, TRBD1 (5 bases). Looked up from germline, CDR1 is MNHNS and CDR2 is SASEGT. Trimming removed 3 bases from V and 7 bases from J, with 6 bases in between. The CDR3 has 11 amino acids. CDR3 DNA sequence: TGTGCCAGCAGTGACAGGGTTGAAGCTTTCTTT. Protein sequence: CASSDRVEAFF.

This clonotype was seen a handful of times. CDR3 amino acids: CATSGQYTGELFF. CDR3 nucleotides: TGCGCCACCAGCGGACAGTACACCGGGGAGCTGTTTTTT. The rearrangement joins TRBV10-2 to TRBJ2-2; TRBD1 might be the D (6 bases). Germline V gene lookup returns CDR1 WSHSY and CDR2 SAAADI. There are 13 residues in the CDR3. V was pared by 10 bases and J by 3 bases, with 12 bases between.

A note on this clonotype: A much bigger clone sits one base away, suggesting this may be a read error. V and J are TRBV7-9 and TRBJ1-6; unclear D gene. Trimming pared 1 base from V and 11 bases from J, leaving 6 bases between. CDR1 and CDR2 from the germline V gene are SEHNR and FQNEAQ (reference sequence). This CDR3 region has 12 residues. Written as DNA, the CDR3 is TGTGCCAGCAGCTTAGAAAATACACCCCTCCACTTT. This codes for CASSLENTPLHF.

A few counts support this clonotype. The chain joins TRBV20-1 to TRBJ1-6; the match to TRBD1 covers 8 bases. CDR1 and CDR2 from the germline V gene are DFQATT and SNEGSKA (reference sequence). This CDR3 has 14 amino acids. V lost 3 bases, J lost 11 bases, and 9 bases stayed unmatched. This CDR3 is CSARVQGGYTPLHF. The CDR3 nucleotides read TGCAGTGCTAGGGTACAGGGGGGTTATACACCCCTCCACTTT.

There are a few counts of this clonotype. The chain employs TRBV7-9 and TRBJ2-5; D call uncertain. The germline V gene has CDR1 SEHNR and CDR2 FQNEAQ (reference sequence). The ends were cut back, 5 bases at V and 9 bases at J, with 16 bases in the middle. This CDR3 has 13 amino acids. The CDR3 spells CASSAAPLGSQYF. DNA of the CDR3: TGTGCCAGCAGCGCAGCGCCCCTGGGGTCCCAGTACTTC.

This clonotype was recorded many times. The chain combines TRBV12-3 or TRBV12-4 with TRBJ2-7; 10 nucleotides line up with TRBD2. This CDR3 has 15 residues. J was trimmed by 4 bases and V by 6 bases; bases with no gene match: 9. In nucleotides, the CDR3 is TGTGCCAGCAGCCTGAGTGCTAGCGGGAGTTACGAGCAGTACTTC. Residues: CASSLSASGSYEQYF.

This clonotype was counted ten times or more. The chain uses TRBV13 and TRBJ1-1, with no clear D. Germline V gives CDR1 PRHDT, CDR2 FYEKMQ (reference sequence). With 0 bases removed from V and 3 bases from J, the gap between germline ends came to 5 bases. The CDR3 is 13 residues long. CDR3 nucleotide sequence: TGTGCCAGCAGCTTAGGGGAGGACACTGAAGCTTTCTTT. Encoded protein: CASSLGEDTEAFF.

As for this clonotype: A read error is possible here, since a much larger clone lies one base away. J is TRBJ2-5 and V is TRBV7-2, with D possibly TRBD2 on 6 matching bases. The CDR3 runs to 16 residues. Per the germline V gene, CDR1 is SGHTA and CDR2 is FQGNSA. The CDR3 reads CAGSPTGPGGPETQYF. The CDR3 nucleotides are TGTGCCGGCAGCCCCACAGGACCCGGGGGTCCGGAGACCCAGTACTTC.

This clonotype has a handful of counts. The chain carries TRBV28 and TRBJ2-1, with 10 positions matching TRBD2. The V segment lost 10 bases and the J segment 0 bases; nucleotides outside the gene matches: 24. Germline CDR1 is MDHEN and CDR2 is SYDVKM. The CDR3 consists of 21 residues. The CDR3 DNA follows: TGTGCCACCCAGTTTATTAAAGTGGTCGGGACTAGCGCCCGCTCCTACAATGAGCAGTTCTTC. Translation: CATQFIKVVGTSARSYNEQFF. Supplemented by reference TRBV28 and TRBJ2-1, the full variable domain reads DVKVTQSSRYLVKRTGEKVFLECVQDMDHENMFWYRQDPGLGLRLIYFSYDVKMKEKGDIPEGYSVSREKKERFSLILESASTNQTSMYLCATQFIKVVGTSARSYNEQFFGPGTRLTVL.

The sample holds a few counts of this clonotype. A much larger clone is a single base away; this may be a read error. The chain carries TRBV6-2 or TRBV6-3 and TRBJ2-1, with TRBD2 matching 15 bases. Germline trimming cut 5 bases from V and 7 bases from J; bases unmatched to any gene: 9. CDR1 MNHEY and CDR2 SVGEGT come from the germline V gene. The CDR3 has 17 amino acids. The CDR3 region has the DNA TGTGCCAGCAGTCAACCCGGGACTAGCGGGAGGACGAATGAGCAGTTCTTC. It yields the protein CASSQPGTSGRTNEQFF.

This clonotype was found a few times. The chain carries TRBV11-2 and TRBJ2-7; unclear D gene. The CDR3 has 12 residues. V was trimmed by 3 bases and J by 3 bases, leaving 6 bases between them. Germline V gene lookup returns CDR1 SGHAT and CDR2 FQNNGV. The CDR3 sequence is CASSFRFYEQYF. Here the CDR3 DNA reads TGTGCCAGCAGCTTCCGGTTCTACGAGCAGTACTTC.